Each of the 5 T cell receptor beta chains below was sequenced from the same sample in a study of graft-versus-host responses after intestinal transplantation. Method: immunoSEQ multiplex PCR; TCRdb's copy keeps in-frame clones and lacks some. The repertoire holds just over 95,000 clones, around nine tenths seen once, with roughly 0.15% in the top ten. Which antigens these TCRs recognize remains unknown. This material consisted of unstimulated CD4+ T cells sorted from spleen or lymph node cells, taken before intestinal transplant. The receptors stem from a human donor who received an intestinal transplant.

The chain uses TRBV19 and TRBJ1-6; D call uncertain. This CDR3 contains 14 residues. The germline CDR1 and CDR2 sequences are LNHDA and SQIVND (reference sequence). Trimming left V 3 bases short and J 10 bases short, with 13 bases between. CDR3 nucleotides: TGTGCCAGTAGTATGGGAGGGCTGGTATCACCCCTCCACTTT. It translates to CASSMGGLVSPLHF.

V is TRBV30 and J is TRBJ1-1, with TRBD1 identical over 10 bases. The CDR3 is 15 amino acids. After removal of 6 bases from V and 4 bases from J, the junction contained 11 bases not matched to a gene. Looked up from germline, CDR1 is GTSNPN and CDR2 is SVGIG (reference sequence). In nucleotides, the CDR3 is TGTGCCTGTTCTCATACGGACAGGGGGAGCACTGAAGCTTTCTTT. Its protein is CACSHTDRGSTEAFF.

This rearrangement joins TRBV5-1 to TRBJ2-2, with TRBD2 matching over 10 bases. Looked up from germline, CDR1 is SGHRS and CDR2 is YFSETQ. The ends lost 4 bases at V and 6 bases at J; junction bases unmatched: 6. The CDR3 totals 15 residues. CDR3: CASSGVAGGPGELFF. CDR3 coding DNA: TGCGCCAGCAGCGGGGTAGCGGGAGGCCCCGGGGAGCTGTTTTTT.

The V call is TRBV6-1, the J call TRBJ2-7, with 9 bases lining up with TRBD2. CDR1 and CDR2 (germline): MNHNS, SASEGT. The CDR3 totals 14 residues. The V and J ends lost 4 bases and 6 bases, in that order; junction bases with no gene match: 7. The CDR3 protein is CASSVGLAGTEQYF. For the CDR3, the DNA is TGTGCCAGCAGTGTAGGCCTAGCGGGGACCGAGCAGTACTTC.

CDR3 bases: TGTGCTAGTGGTTTGGTACTTTCCGGGGACTTAGGGCCCCAGCATTTT. This sequence encodes CASGLVLSGDLGPQHF. The chain links TRBV12-5 to TRBJ1-5, with D tentatively TRBD1 (5 bases). The germline V gene has CDR1 LGHNT and CDR2 FRNRAP. This CDR3 has 16 amino acids. The V end lost 0 bases, the J end lost 9 bases, and 18 bases lay between the germline ends.